The 3 T cell receptor beta chains given below trace back to one sample, sequenced in a study of blood T cell repertoires in COVID-19. Repertoires were generated with immunoSEQ multiplex PCR, while TCRdb's copy carries only in-frame clones and drops some. The top ten clones hold more than 3.5% of a sample with approximately 71,000 clones, more than 70% of them seen once. What was sequenced was peripheral blood. All receptors derive from a man in his fifties with acute or convalescent COVID-19.

The J gene is TRBJ2-3, the V gene TRBV13; possible D gene TRBD1, 5 bases. Trimming shortened V by 4 bases and J by 0 bases, and 11 bases separated the two germline ends. Germline assignment: CDR1 PRHDT and CDR2 FYEKMQ (reference sequence). The CDR3 runs 15 residues. The CDR3 loop is CASSYGQGSTDTQYF. The CDR3, as DNA: TGTGCCAGCAGCTACGGGCAGGGTAGCACAGATACGCAGTATTTT.

This chain connects TRBV7-9 to TRBJ2-1; the D gene is possibly TRBD1 (5 bases). The CDR3 sequence is 17 residues long. V shed 1 base and J shed 1 base, with 14 bases lying between them. Germline CDR1 and CDR2: SEHNR and FQNEAQ (reference sequence). CDR3 coding DNA: TGTGCCAGCAGCTTAGAGGTACAGGTTTGGTCCTACAATGAGCAGTTCTTC. It codes for CASSLEVQVWSYNEQFF.

The rearrangement joins TRBV5-1 to TRBJ2-5; TRBD1 aligns across 8 bases. Trimming at V came to 7 bases and at J to 5 bases, leaving 7 bases not matched to a gene. CDR3 length equals 13 residues. CDR1 SGHRS and CDR2 YFSETQ come from the germline V gene. The CDR3 nucleotides read TGCGCCAGCTGCCAGGGGGCACGTGAGACCCAGTACTTC. Its protein is CASCQGARETQYF.